These T cell receptor beta chains were read from a single sample in a study of T-cell reconstitution after alpha-beta-depleted transplantation in children. TCRdb re-derived calls from the PCR reads in MiXCR, one entry per CDR3 protein. The data contain 480,000 or so distinct CDR3 sequences, about 10% of them seen just once; the ten biggest clones take up around 2%. Sequences were derived from PBMCs, sampled before TCRalphabeta/CD19-depleted stem cell transplant. These receptor sequences come from a child younger than 10 with inherited bone marrow failure, due to receive a stem cell transplant. Each CDR3 is given with its conserved first and last residue. A D gene is named only where the DNA matches it firmly. Size tells how often a clone was seen (once, few, many) or the class of an expanded clone, and some rows leave it out.

D gene,V gene,clone size,J gene,CDR3 protein,CDR3 DNA
NA,TRBV30,few,TRBJ2-1,CAWTTTDYNEQFF,TGTGCCTGGACCACCACTGACTACAATGAGCAGTTCTTC
TRBD2,TRBV29-1,many,TRBJ2-7,CSVRTSGNYEQYF,TGCAGCGTACGGACTAGCGGGAACTACGAGCAGTACTTC
NA,TRBV20-1,NA,TRBJ1-1,CSARDLRVTEAFF,TGCAGTGCTAGAGATTTGAGGGTCACTGAAGCTTTCTTT
NA,TRBV28,NA,TRBJ2-1,CASSFRRWMVDEQFF,TGTGCCAGCAGTTTCCGTCGGTGGATGGTCGATGAGCAGTTCTTC
NA,TRBV20-1,many,TRBJ2-1,CSARDFGAASYNEQFF,TGCAGTGCTAGAGATTTCGGAGCCGCCTCCTACAATGAGCAGTTCTTC
NA,TRBV29-1,NA,TRBJ1-2,CSVIQGENYSYTF,TGCAGCGTTATCCAGGGTGAAAACTATAGCTACACCTTC
TRBD2,TRBV5-1,many,TRBJ2-3,CASSVRGTSGSTDTQYF,TGCGCCAGCAGCGTGAGAGGGACTAGCGGGAGCACAGATACGCAGTATTTT
NA,TRBV15,many,TRBJ1-3,CATSRDLPGAFRGNTIYF,TGTGCCACCAGCAGAGACCTACCAGGGGCCTTCCGAGGAAACACCATATATTTT
TRBD2,TRBV6-2/TRBV6-3,NA,TRBJ2-7,CASSNGGTYEQYF,TGTGCCAGCAGCAACGGGGGGACCTACGAGCAGTACTTC
TRBD2,TRBV4-2,few,TRBJ2-2,CASSRDPRTHGLAGVMNTGELFF,TGTGCCAGCAGCCGAGACCCCCGAACTCACGGACTAGCGGGAGTCATGAACACCGGGGAGCTGTTTTTT
NA,TRBV3-1,many,TRBJ2-6,CATRQVSGANVLTF,TGTGCCACCCGTCAGGTCTCTGGGGCCAACGTCCTGACTTTC
NA,TRBV9,many,TRBJ2-7,CASSVFGGSYEQYF,TGTGCCAGCAGCGTTTTTGGGGGGTCCTACGAGCAGTACTTC
TRBD2,TRBV15,many,TRBJ2-1,CATSRDAGEGNEQFF,TGTGCCACCAGCAGAGATGCGGGAGAGGGTAATGAGCAGTTCTTC
NA,TRBV12-3/TRBV12-4,NA,TRBJ2-7,CASSLWRLSYEQYF,TGTGCCAGCAGTTTATGGAGACTCTCCTACGAGCAGTACTTC
NA,TRBV7-9,many,TRBJ2-1,CASSPGLNNEQFF,TGTGCCAGCAGCCCGGGACTGAACAATGAGCAGTTCTTC
TRBD1,TRBV6-5,few,TRBJ2-7,CASRTIGGRFGEQYF,TGTGCCAGCCGTACCATAGGGGGCAGGTTCGGCGAGCAGTACTTC
NA,TRBV10-3,many,TRBJ1-2,CAISESLRPGPYGYTF,TGTGCCATCAGTGAGTCCTTGCGGCCAGGACCCTATGGCTACACCTTC
NA,TRBV7-2,NA,TRBJ2-5,CASSFYASDGETQYF,TGTGCCAGCAGCTTTTATGCTAGCGATGGAGAGACCCAGTACTTC
TRBD2,TRBV6-2/TRBV6-3,many,TRBJ2-5,CASSGTSGQETQYF,TGTGCCAGCAGCGGGACTAGCGGACAAGAGACCCAGTACTTC
NA,TRBV4-2,few,TRBJ2-7,CASSQQASVLTYEQYF,TGTGCCAGCAGCCAGCAAGCTAGCGTGCTCACCTACGAGCAGTACTTC
TRBD2,TRBV11-2,many,TRBJ2-7,CASSLHGAGGPREQYF,TGTGCCAGCAGCTTACATGGGGCGGGAGGGCCGCGGGAGCAGTACTTC
NA,TRBV12-3/TRBV12-4,many,TRBJ2-5,CASSATGAEGETQYF,TGTGCCAGCAGTGCCACCGGGGCCGAGGGGGAGACCCAGTACTTC
NA,TRBV7-9,NA,TRBJ1-1,CASSLGWDTEAFF,TGTGCCAGCAGCTTAGGGTGGGACACTGAAGCTTTCTTT
TRBD2,TRBV9,many,TRBJ2-2,CASSVLAGSGELFF,TGTGCCAGCAGCGTACTAGCGGGATCCGGGGAGCTGTTTTTT
NA,TRBV19,NA,TRBJ2-6,CASSIGAGPSGGANVLTF,TGTGCCAGTAGTATAGGGGCAGGACCCTCAGGAGGGGCCAACGTCCTGACTTTC
NA,TRBV29-1,NA,TRBJ2-5,CSATRAGHQETQYF,TGCAGCGCAACCCGGGCGGGACACCAAGAGACCCAGTACTTC
NA,TRBV4-1,many,TRBJ2-7,CASSQVGTPSYEQYF,TGCGCCAGCAGCCAAGTCGGGACTCCATCCTACGAGCAGTACTTC
NA,TRBV12-3/TRBV12-4,many,TRBJ2-7,CASSNRDWSGRQYF,TGTGCCAGCAGTAACCGGGACTGGTCGGGCCGGCAGTACTTC
NA,TRBV7-2,many,TRBJ1-3,CASSTRTAGNTIYF,TGTGCCAGCAGCACTCGGACAGCTGGAAACACCATATATTTT
NA,TRBV12-3/TRBV12-4,many,TRBJ1-1,CASSSGLWGTNTEAFF,TGTGCCAGCAGCTCCGGTCTGTGGGGGACGAACACTGAAGCTTTCTTT
NA,TRBV7-8,few,TRBJ2-6,CASSLASFLGRDANVLTF,TGTGCCAGCAGCTTAGCATCATTCCTGGGACGTGATGCCAACGTCCTGACTTTC
TRBD2,TRBV29-1,few,TRBJ2-7,CSVVWLAGSPYEQYF,TGCAGCGTTGTATGGCTAGCGGGATCCCCCTACGAGCAGTACTTC
NA,TRBV21-1,many,TRBJ1-4,CLSTNEKLFF,TGTTTGTCAACTAATGAAAAACTGTTTTTT
TRBD2,TRBV4-1,many,TRBJ2-5,CASSQREEQETQYF,TGCGCCAGCAGCCAACGGGAGGAGCAAGAGACCCAGTACTTC
TRBD2,TRBV30,many,TRBJ2-5,CAWNQLAGGQETQYF,TGTGCCTGGAACCAACTAGCGGGAGGGCAAGAGACCCAGTACTTC
TRBD2,TRBV6-5,many,TRBJ2-7,CASSYLHRLAGTYEQYF,TGTGCCAGCAGTTACCTCCACCGACTAGCGGGCACCTACGAGCAGTACTTC
NA,TRBV10-3,many,TRBJ2-7,CAISDQGLPYEQYF,TGTGCCATCAGTGATCAAGGGCTTCCCTACGAGCAGTACTTC
NA,TRBV9,NA,TRBJ2-3,CASSVYLRDTQYF,TGTGCCAGCAGCGTTTATTTGAGAGATACGCAGTATTTT
NA,TRBV20-1,few,TRBJ2-3,CSARDVIAAQYTDTQYF,TGCAGTGCTAGAGACGTAATAGCGGCACAATACACAGATACGCAGTATTTT
NA,TRBV24-1,few,TRBJ1-2,CATSEHTGTAKTF,TGTGCCACCAGTGAGCATACCGGGACGGCTAAAACCTTC
TRBD2,TRBV7-2,NA,TRBJ2-1,CASSLGLAGVPYNEQFF,TGTGCCAGCAGCTTAGGGTTAGCGGGAGTACCCTACAATGAGCAGTTCTTC
NA,TRBV4-2,NA,TRBJ1-2,CASSLMGRGEVGYGYTF,TGTGCCAGCAGCCTGATGGGACGTGGCGAAGTGGGCTATGGCTACACCTTC
NA,TRBV6-2/TRBV6-3,few,TRBJ2-7,CASSYEVSYEQYF,TGTGCCAGCAGTTACGAAGTCTCCTACGAGCAGTACTTC
TRBD2,TRBV5-1,many,TRBJ2-1,CASSPGLISGSSYNEQFF,TGCGCCAGCAGCCCTGGATTGATTAGCGGGAGCTCCTACAATGAGCAGTTCTTC
NA,TRBV20-1,many,TRBJ2-1,CSARDTSSYNEQFF,TGCAGTGCTAGGGACACGAGCTCCTACAATGAGCAGTTCTTC
NA,TRBV20-1,NA,TRBJ2-7,CSALRPVLGEQYF,TGCAGTGCCCTTAGGCCGGTTCTGGGCGAGCAGTACTTC
NA,TRBV4-2,few,TRBJ2-3,CASSQDIGGTLITDTQYF,TGTGCCAGCAGCCAAGATATTGGCGGGACGTTGATCACAGATACGCAGTATTTT
NA,TRBV7-2,NA,TRBJ1-1,CASGYTEAFF,TGTGCCAGCGGATACACTGAAGCTTTCTTT
NA,TRBV6-2/TRBV6-3,many,TRBJ2-6,CASSEWGSGANVLTF,TGTGCCAGCAGTGAGTGGGGCTCTGGGGCCAACGTCCTGACTTTC